This TCR beta chain was sequenced in a study of control samples from healthy donors and cancer patients. The CDR3 loop spans 15 amino acids. Germline loops: CDR1 SGHDT, CDR2 YYEEEE. V lost 1 base, J lost 0 bases, and 8 bases lay in between. The method was immunoSEQ multiplex PCR; TCRdb's version includes in-frame clones alone and lacks a portion of them. The table shows approximately 120,000 clones, with approximately 90% occurring only once. This clonotype was obtained from a woman in her forties or fifties in good health. The gene calls are TRBV5-6 and TRBJ1-3, with D unresolved. Material for sequencing was blood. CDR3 nucleotide sequence: TGTGCCAGCAGCTTGCGCACCAGCTCTGGAAACACCATATATTTT. Its translation: CASSLRTSSGNTIYF.